A few counts support the clone carrying this T cell receptor beta chain. This record belongs to a study of blood T cell repertoires in COVID-19. The wider study: Collection of acute and convalescent COVID-19 samples took place in the United States, Italy and Spain.

While infection was still active, Seattle patients were enrolled and then followed longitudinally. Libraries were prepared by immunoSEQ multiplex PCR; TCRdb keeps only in-frame clonotypes and omits some of them. Here the sample spans 130,000 or so clones, around nine tenths being singletons. The CDR3 has 14 residues. V was pared by 4 bases and J by 4 bases, with 14 bases between. CDR1 and CDR2 (germline): MGHRA, YSYEKL. The chain links TRBV4-1 to TRBJ2-7; perhaps TRBD2 as D (5 bases). Sequencing was done on a sample of peripheral blood. The TCR sequence derives from a man aged 55 to 70 with COVID-19, enrolled during active disease. The CDR3 is CASSLNRGTYEQYF. DNA of the CDR3: TGCGCCAGCAGCCTAAATCGGGGAACTTACGAGCAGTACTTC.